This T cell receptor (beta chain) was found in a study of cytomegalovirus exposure and HLA in healthy donors. Primers: 60 Vbeta forward and 13 Jbeta reverse. Libraries were prepared by immunoSEQ multiplex PCR; TCRdb keeps only in-frame clonotypes and omits some of them. The sample shows around 130,000 clones, approximately 80% of them seen only once. The table lists this clone with a few counts. Its antigen is currently unknown. General study results and limits: The sole available immune exposure information was CMV serostatus.

The CDR3 sequence is 14 residues long. The germline gives CDR1 SGHRS, CDR2 YFSETQ. Trimming took off 3 bases at V and 2 bases at J, with 12 bases between the two ends. This clonotype was sampled from a woman in her thirties or forties in good health and CMV-seronegative. The chain employs TRBV5-1 and TRBJ2-7, with a possible D match to TRBD1 (6 bases). Sequencing was done on a sample of PBMCs. This chain's CDR3 is CASSSYRAPYEQYF. CDR3 sequence (DNA): TGCGCCAGCAGCTCGTACAGGGCTCCCTACGAGCAGTACTTC.